This TCR beta chain was documented in a study of spatial heterogeneity in lung cancer. Documented time point: sample taken at primary tumor resection. No cells were sorted before sequencing. The whole RNA sequenced was extracted from tumor, nontumor lung or frozen PBMC. The CDR3 runs 16 residues. Trimming cost V 3 bases and J 0 bases; bases outside gene matches: 7. Germline loops: CDR1 LGHNA, CDR2 YNFKEQ. Regarding the study as a whole: There was tracking of ubiquitous and regional nonsynonymous mutations by the respective counts of ubiquitous and regional expanded TCRs. Tumoral mutation counts were tracked by counts of expanded intratumoral alpha and beta TCRs.

Using its own MiXCR run on the 5' RACE reads, TCRdb lists one record per CDR3 protein. The data contain approximately 26,000 distinct CDR3 sequences, around 8.5% of them singletons. The table lists this clonotype with a few counts. Its antigen is currently unknown. This rearrangement joins TRBV4-2 to TRBJ1-2; 7 bases agree with TRBD1. The material sequenced was lung tumor tissue, taken at surgery. The TCR comes from a male donor with early-stage non-small cell lung cancer. CDR3 loop: CASSHSEGAPNYGYTF. DNA of the CDR3: TGTGCCAGCAGCCACTCCGAGGGGGCGCCTAACTATGGCTACACCTTC.